These 29 T cell receptor beta chains originate from one sample sequenced in a study of blood T cell repertoires in COVID-19. Assay: immunoSEQ multiplex PCR; the TCRdb copy retains only in-frame clones and omits some. The sample consists of fewer than 150,000 clones, around 83% of them appearing once. Sequencing was carried out using PBMCs or T cells enriched from blood (not recorded which). The receptor set was obtained from a man aged 25-45 years who had recovered from COVID-19.

This clone was recorded once. The V call is TRBV7-9, the J call TRBJ2-7; the D is unclear. Germline loops: CDR1 SEHNR, CDR2 FQNEAQ (reference sequence). V was cut by 0 bases and J by 1 base, with 7 bases left in between. The CDR3 sequence is 14 residues long. The CDR3 sequence: CASSLAPDSYEQYF. As DNA, the CDR3 is TGTGCCAGCAGCTTAGCTCCAGATTCCTACGAGCAGTACTTC.

This clone was seen only once. The rearrangement joins TRBV2 to TRBJ2-2, with TRBD2 matching over 13 bases. Germline lookup yields CDR1 SNHLY and CDR2 FYNNEI. The trim removed 0 bases at V and 5 bases at J, leaving 3 bases unmatched. The length of the CDR3 is 17 residues. The chain's CDR3 is CASSEAWTSGGTGELFF. DNA for the CDR3: TGTGCCAGCAGTGAAGCTTGGACTAGCGGGGGTACCGGGGAGCTGTTTTTT. Full variable domain (outside the CDR3, taken from reference TRBV2 and TRBJ2-2): EPEVTQTPSHQVTQMGQEVILRCVPISNHLYFYWYRQILGQKVEFLVSFYNNEISEKSEIFDDQFSVERPDGSNFTLKIRSTKLEDSAMYFCASSEAWTSGGTGELFFGEGSRLTVL.

The chain has TRBV6-2 or TRBV6-3 and TRBJ1-5; D is undetermined. Germline V CDR1 and CDR2: MNHEY, SVGEGT. V was shortened by 2 bases and J by 5 bases, with 7 bases between the two germline ends. The CDR3 totals 13 residues. Written as DNA, the CDR3 is TGTGCCAGCAGTTACCTCCTTTATCAGCCCCAGCATTTT. Protein: CASSYLLYQPQHF.

This chain connects TRBV4-1 to TRBJ2-1; 7 bases are shared with TRBD1. The CDR3 is made up of 15 amino acids. Germline-derived CDR1 and CDR2 are MGHRA and YSYEKL. J lost 5 bases, V lost 4 bases, and 8 bases had no gene match. CDR3 protein: CASSPTLTGDNEQFF. CDR3 bases: TGCGCCAGCAGCCCAACCCTAACAGGGGACAATGAGCAGTTCTTC.

The rearrangement links TRBV3-1 (or the pseudogene TRBV3-2) to TRBJ1-1; no clear D gene. Trimming removed 5 bases at V and 4 bases at J, with 14 bases between. CDR1 LGHDT and CDR2 YNNKEL come from the germline V gene (reference sequence). The CDR3 has 14 amino acids. The CDR3 is CASSVGGRGTEAFF. The CDR3 DNA reads as TGTGCCAGCAGCGTCGGCGGGCGCGGCACTGAAGCTTTCTTT.

This clone showed up many times. The rearrangement uses TRBV6-4 and TRBJ2-1; 10 bases align to TRBD2. CDR1 is MRHNA and CDR2 is SNTAGT in the germline V gene. The CDR3 is made up of 15 amino acids. Trimming cost V 0 bases and J 6 bases; bases outside gene matches: 2. CDR3 residues: CASSDSSSGSNEQFF. CDR3 coding DNA: TGTGCCAGCAGTGACTCGTCTAGCGGGAGCAATGAGCAGTTCTTC.

Regarding this clone: The sample holds other DNA sequences that translate to the same CDR3. The V gene is TRBV5-4, the J gene TRBJ2-1; D is uncertain. The CDR3 has 14 amino acids. V was cut by 0 bases and J by 0 bases, with 4 bases left in between. From germline, CDR1 is SGHNT and CDR2 YYREEE (reference sequence). DNA for the CDR3: TGTGCCAGCAGCTTGGCAGGCTCCTACAATGAGCAGTTCTTC. It specifies CASSLAGSYNEQFF.

The sample holds one count of this clone. V is TRBV2 and J is TRBJ2-4; tentatively, D is TRBD2 (5 bases). In germline, CDR1 is SNHLY, CDR2 FYNNEI. CDR3 length equals 14 residues. The V end was cut by 4 bases, the J end by 3 bases, with 10 bases between. CDR3 sequence (DNA): TGTGCCAGCAGTGCCGGGATCGGCAAAAACATTCAGTACTTC. Translation gives CASSAGIGKNIQYF.

This clone was seen a handful of times. The chain is built from TRBV2 and TRBJ2-7, with a possible D match to TRBD1 (6 bases). This CDR3 comprises 13 residues. CDR1 and CDR2 (germline): SNHLY, FYNNEI. V was trimmed by 6 bases and J by 5 bases, leaving 14 bases between them. CDR3 loop: CASSRDITNEQYF. In DNA form, the CDR3 reads TGTGCCAGCAGCCGGGACATTACCAACGAGCAGTACTTC.

CDR3 coding DNA: TGTGCCAGCAGCGCCGGGGTAGGAGACACCGGGGAGCTGTTTTTT. The encoded protein is CASSAGVGDTGELFF. V gene TRBV14 combines with J gene TRBJ2-2, with D perhaps matching TRBD2 (5 bases). Trimming took off 5 bases at V and 3 bases at J, with 13 bases between the two ends. In germline, CDR1 is SGHDN, CDR2 FVKESK. The CDR3 runs to 15 residues.

J is TRBJ1-2 and V is TRBV19, with TRBD1 as a possible D gene (5 bases). Trimming took off 4 bases at V and 4 bases at J, with 13 bases between the two ends. Germline V CDR1 and CDR2: LNHDA, SQIVND (reference sequence). The CDR3 is made up of 14 amino acids. CDR3 DNA sequence: TGTGCCAGTAGTACGTGGGACTGGATCTATGGCTACACCTTC. Encoded protein: CASSTWDWIYGYTF.

This chain links TRBV4-1 with TRBJ1-1; 7 nucleotides align to TRBD1. This CDR3 has 15 residues. The J segment lost 1 base and the V segment lost 3 bases, leaving 5 bases of the junction unmatched. CDR1 and CDR2 from the germline V gene are MGHRA and YSYEKL. CDR3 region: CASSQNRGSNTEAFF. CDR3 in DNA: TGCGCCAGCAGCCAGAACAGGGGCTCGAACACTGAAGCTTTCTTT.

V gene TRBV6-5 combines with J gene TRBJ1-1; 8 positions agree with TRBD1. Trimming cost V 6 bases and J 3 bases; bases outside gene matches: 3. The CDR3 length is 13 residues. Germline-derived CDR1 and CDR2 are MNHEY and SVGAGI. CDR3 nucleotide sequence: TGTGCCAGCAGCGACAGGGGCGACACTGAAGCTTTCTTT. It specifies CASSDRGDTEAFF.

The table lists this clone with a count of one. V gene TRBV5-1 combines with J gene TRBJ2-7, with 9 bases fitting TRBD2. The junction had 7 bases not matched to a gene; V was cut back by 1 base and J by 2 bases. CDR3 length: 16 amino acids. Per germline, CDR1 SGHRS and CDR2 YFSETQ. In DNA, the CDR3 is TGCGCCAGCAGCTTGATGTCTAGCGGGGTTGCCTACGAGCAGTACTTC. Its translation: CASSLMSSGVAYEQYF.

The J gene is TRBJ1-1, the V gene TRBV6-5; D not certain. CDR1 MNHEY and CDR2 SVGAGI come from the germline V gene. Trimming pared 2 bases from V and 1 base from J, leaving 5 bases between. The length of the CDR3 is 13 residues. This CDR3 reads CASSYAQNTEAFF. The CDR3 DNA sequence: TGTGCCAGCAGTTACGCACAGAACACTGAAGCTTTCTTT.

The chain combines TRBV19 with TRBJ1-5, with 12 bases lining up with TRBD1. Germline values: CDR1 LNHDA, CDR2 SQIVND (reference sequence). The CDR3 is 14 residues long. V lost 5 bases to trimming and J lost 6 bases; unmatched junction nucleotides: 2. The CDR3 nucleotides read TGTGCCAGTAGTGGGACAGGGGGCGGTCAGCCCCAGCATTTT. Its protein is CASSGTGGGQPQHF.

The J gene is TRBJ2-7, the V gene TRBV19, with 9 bases identical to TRBD2. The J segment lost 2 bases and the V segment lost 1 base, leaving 3 bases of the junction unmatched. Per germline, CDR1 LNHDA and CDR2 SQIVND (reference sequence). CDR3 length: 15 amino acids. CDR3 sequence: CASSIAASGTYEQYF. CDR3 nucleotide sequence: TGTGCCAGTAGTATAGCGGCTAGCGGGACCTACGAGCAGTACTTC.

V gene TRBV5-6 combines with J gene TRBJ2-6, with D tentatively TRBD1 (5 bases). This CDR3 has 17 residues. Trimming pared 2 bases from V and 0 bases from J, leaving 12 bases between. Germline CDR1 SGHDT, CDR2 YYEEEE. CDR3: CASSFTAGISGANVLTF. CDR3 in DNA: TGTGCCAGCAGCTTTACGGCAGGGATCTCTGGGGCCAACGTCCTGACTTTC.

The chain carries TRBV2 and TRBJ1-5; D may be TRBD1 (5 bases). Germline V gives CDR1 SNHLY, CDR2 FYNNEI. The germline V and J ends were trimmed by 0 bases and 11 bases, with 11 bases remaining between them. The CDR3 is made up of 13 amino acids. The CDR3 DNA reads as TGTGCCAGCAGTGAAGCGCAGGCAGGGACCCAGCATTTT. It encodes CASSEAQAGTQHF.

The J gene is TRBJ2-7, the V gene TRBV27; 8 positions agree with TRBD2. The J segment lost 5 bases and the V segment lost 3 bases, leaving 6 bases of the junction unmatched. CDR1 MNHEY and CDR2 SMNVEV come from the germline V gene (reference sequence). The CDR3 has 14 amino acids. The CDR3 sequence is CASSFRREVHEQYF. CDR3 DNA: TGTGCCAGCAGTTTCAGGCGGGAGGTCCACGAGCAGTACTTC.

The chain links TRBV29-1 to TRBJ2-3; D call uncertain. Trimming cost V 7 bases and J 0 bases, with 11 bases left between them. CDR1 and CDR2 (germline): SQVTM, ANQGSEA. The CDR3 has 13 residues. This CDR3 is CSGSAKSTDTQYF. DNA for the CDR3: TGCAGCGGAAGCGCCAAAAGCACAGATACGCAGTATTTT.

The chain uses TRBV3-1 (or the pseudogene TRBV3-2) and TRBJ1-1; perhaps TRBD1 as D (6 bases). The V end was cut by 4 bases, the J end by 5 bases, with 11 bases between. Germline V gene lookup returns CDR1 LGHDT and CDR2 YNNKEL (reference sequence). This CDR3 is 13 amino acids long. CDR3 nucleotide sequence: TGTGCCAGCAGCCTGGGGGCGAAAACTGAAGCTTTCTTT. It translates to CASSLGAKTEAFF.

The chain uses TRBV4-1 and TRBJ1-1; tentatively, D is TRBD1 (5 bases). The CDR3 extends over 15 amino acids. V was trimmed by 6 bases and J by 3 bases, leaving 17 bases between them. CDR1 is MGHRA and CDR2 is YSYEKL in the germline V gene. In DNA form, the CDR3 reads TGCGCCAGCAGTCGACCGATCCGGGGGGACACTGAAGCTTTCTTT. This translates into CASSRPIRGDTEAFF.

J is TRBJ1-1 and V is TRBV19, with a tentative D call TRBD1 (5 bases). There are 13 residues in the CDR3. Germline V gene lookup returns CDR1 LNHDA and CDR2 SQIVND (reference sequence). With 8 bases removed from V and 2 bases from J, the gap between germline ends came to 12 bases. CDR3: CASLNRINTEAFF. The CDR3 nucleotides are TGTGCCAGTTTAAACAGGATTAACACTGAAGCTTTCTTT.

The chain is built from TRBV5-8 and TRBJ2-7, with D maybe TRBD2 (5 bases). Trimming stripped 2 bases from V and 6 bases from J, with 9 bases between. CDR3 length equals 12 residues. Germline V gives CDR1 SGHTS, CDR2 YDEGEE. CDR3 DNA sequence: TGTGCCAGCAGCTTTTCGGGGAGCGAGCAGTACGTC. Amino acids: CASSFSGSEQYV.

This clone was counted only a few times. This chain connects TRBV10-2 to TRBJ1-4, with unresolved D. Germline CDR1 and CDR2: WSHSY and SAAADI. The V and J ends lost 0 bases and 0 bases respectively, with 5 bases between them. This CDR3 is built from 15 residues. The CDR3 coding sequence is TGCGCCAGCAGTGAGTCCGGGGCAACTAATGAAAAACTGTTTTTT. Protein: CASSESGATNEKLFF.

The chain uses TRBV2 and TRBJ1-5, with D tentatively TRBD1 (5 bases). The CDR3 is 15 amino acids. The germline gives CDR1 SNHLY, CDR2 FYNNEI. V was trimmed by 7 bases and J by 0 bases, leaving 13 bases between them. CDR3 sequence: CASTGGSHSNQPQHF. In DNA form, the CDR3 reads TGTGCCAGCACGGGGGGATCCCATAGCAATCAGCCCCAGCATTTT.

The chain has TRBV7-9 and TRBJ1-1; D ambiguous. Trimming removed 2 bases at V and 1 base at J, with 8 bases between. There are 14 residues in the CDR3. CDR1 SEHNR and CDR2 FQNEAQ come from the germline V gene (reference sequence). CDR3 loop: CASSLKQKNTEAFF. The CDR3 DNA reads TGTGCCAGCAGCTTAAAACAGAAGAACACTGAAGCTTTCTTT.

The V and J genes are TRBV5-5 and TRBJ2-7, with a weak D call TRBD2 (6 bases). Germline lookup yields CDR1 SGHKS and CDR2 YYEKEE (reference sequence). V was clipped by 1 base and J by 4 bases, with 15 bases between them. This CDR3 contains 15 residues. The CDR3 coding sequence is TGTGCCAGCAGCTTGCCTCAAACGGGGGAGTACGAGCAGTACGTC. This encodes CASSLPQTGEYEQYV.